These 14 T cell receptor beta chains originate from one sample sequenced in a study of CXCR3-negative and CXCR3-positive naive CD8 T cells. Regarding the study as a whole: Compared with CXCR3-negative naive cells, CXCR3-positive naive cells showed more hydrophobic TRB CDR3s.

These receptors' targets are unknown. UMI-tagged TRB cDNA libraries were built via 5' RACE. TCRdb reprocessed the 5' RACE reads; each CDR3 protein has one entry and no DNA is given. This sample carries about 110,000 distinct CDR3 sequences, with roughly 0.38% going to the ten biggest clones. Input material: naive CXCR3+ CD8+ T cells from blood. The subset was: CD45RO-CCR7+CD27+CD95- naive CD8+ T cells expressing CXCR3 (TNR3+). These receptors were collected from a human donor in good health. Some clones in this sample may be carry-over from other donors' samples.

The V gene is TRBV7-8, the J gene TRBJ2-7; TCRdb outputs TRBD1, but without DNA this stays unchecked. The CDR3 spans 15 residues. Germline V gives CDR1 SGHVS, CDR2 FQNEAQ. The CDR3 spells CARRPQGPSSYEQYF.

The chain uses TRBV10-1 and TRBJ2-7; TCRdb's assignment of TRBD2 cannot be checked, as there is no DNA. Germline V lookup: CDR1 WNHNN, CDR2 SYGVQD (reference sequence). The CDR3 is 13 amino acids. The CDR3: CASSFGPSYEQYF.

V usage is TRBV7-2 and J usage is TRBJ1-2; absent DNA, TCRdb's TRBD1 call cannot be checked. The V gene's germline CDR1 is SGHTA and CDR2 FQGNSA. The CDR3 length is 15 residues. Here the CDR3 reads CASSRPGGRYDGYTF.

The rearrangement uses TRBV2 and TRBJ2-7; TCRdb lists TRBD2, though no DNA is available to test this call. Germline values: CDR1 SNHLY, CDR2 FYNNEI. This CDR3 spans 15 amino acids. CDR3 sequence reads: CASSAAGTSQAEQYF.

The CDR3 loop reads CASSAGVGTEAFF. The J gene is TRBJ1-1, the V gene TRBV10-2; the TRBD1 assignment by TCRdb is unverifiable without DNA. The length of the CDR3 is 13 residues. Germline V gene data show CDR1 as WSHSY and CDR2 as SAAADI.

The CDR3 sequence is CASSQLADTSYNEQFF. This chain joins TRBV4-2 and TRBJ2-1; the D call of TRBD2 rests on TCRdb alone, since no DNA is present to check it. The CDR3 has 16 residues. CDR1 and CDR2 (germline): LGHNA, YNFKEQ.

The genes are TRBV11-3 and TRBJ1-5. CDR3 length: 13 amino acids. Germline V gives CDR1 SGHNT, CDR2 YENEEA. The chain's CDR3 is CASSLDRNQPQHF.

The CDR3 loop is CASSLAGNIYEQYF. This chain links TRBV7-9 with TRBJ2-7; as DNA is missing, the TRBD1 call by TCRdb cannot be tested. CDR3 length: 14 amino acids. Germline V lookup: CDR1 SEHNR, CDR2 FQNEAQ (reference sequence).

The rearrangement uses TRBV15 and TRBJ1-2; checking the TCRdb D call of TRBD1 is not possible without DNA. Per germline, CDR1 LNHNV and CDR2 YYDKDF (reference sequence). The CDR3 is made up of 17 amino acids. CDR3 loop: CATSREPETGGADGYTF. Combining the CDR3 with reference TRBV15 and TRBJ1-2 gives the whole variable domain DAMVIQNPRYQVTQFGKPVTLSCSQTLNHNVMYWYQQKSSQAPKLLFHYYDKDFNNEADTPDNFQSRRPNTSFCFLDIRSPGLGDTAMYLCATSREPETGGADGYTFGSGTRLTVV.

The chain combines TRBV4-3 with TRBJ2-2; TCRdb outputs TRBD2, but without DNA this stays unchecked. The CDR3 has 17 residues. Germline values: CDR1 LGHNA, CDR2 YSLEER. This chain's CDR3 is CASSPGLAGQGVGELFF.

The chain links TRBV4-1 to TRBJ2-7; TCRdb proposes TRBD1, but this gene call is untestable without DNA. The germline V gene encodes CDR1 MGHRA and CDR2 YSYEKL. The CDR3 loop spans 14 amino acids. The CDR3 here is CASSQGGSSYEQYF.

The chain carries TRBV20-1 and TRBJ2-5; without DNA, the TCRdb call of TRBD2 cannot be checked. The CDR3 sequence is 15 residues long. CDR1 DFQATT and CDR2 SNEGSKA come from the germline V gene (reference sequence). This chain's CDR3 is CSASTSGGRKETQYF.

The chain couples TRBV6-2 or TRBV6-3 to TRBJ2-1; the D call of TRBD2 rests on TCRdb alone, since no DNA is present to check it. This CDR3 has 15 amino acids. The germline V gene encodes CDR1 MNHEY and CDR2 SVGEGT. CDR3 loop: CASSYWDLISNEQFF.

The chain employs TRBV7-9 and TRBJ1-4. The germline V gene has CDR1 SEHNR and CDR2 FQNEAQ (reference sequence). This CDR3 is 14 amino acids long. This chain's CDR3 is CASSSSREDEKLFF.